The 8 T cell receptor beta chains presented below share a single source sample, sequenced in a study of early T cells in non-severe SARS-CoV-2 infection. From the 5' RACE reads, TCRdb called clonotypes with MiXCR, one entry per CDR3 protein. The sample includes 45,000 to 60,000 distinct CDR3 sequences, 10% seen only once; the top ten take around 4.1%. What was sequenced was whole blood. The source is an adult who was a healthcare worker with PCR-confirmed SARS-CoV-2 infection or an uninfected control (not recorded which).

This clonotype was observed many times. This sequence joins TRBV29-1 and TRBJ2-3; TRBD1 matches 7 bases. CDR3 length: 14 amino acids. V was clipped by 7 bases and J by 0 bases; unmatched bases: 7. Germline V gives CDR1 SQVTM, CDR2 ANQGSEA. This chain's CDR3 is CSARQGLSTDTQYF. CDR3 sequence (DNA): TGCAGCGCGCGACAGGGCCTGAGCACAGATACGCAGTATTTT.

This clonotype was found many times. The rearrangement uses TRBV18 and TRBJ2-3; the match to TRBD1 covers 9 bases. The germline V gene has CDR1 KGHSH and CDR2 LQKENI. The V gene end was trimmed by 3 bases and the J gene end by 3 bases; junction bases not matched to a gene: 4. The CDR3 runs 15 residues. In nucleotides, the CDR3 is TGTGCCAGCTCACCCACGGGACAGGGAACAGATACGCAGTATTTT. This gives the protein CASSPTGQGTDTQYF.

The table lists this clonotype with many counts. DNA of the CDR3: TGTGCCAGCAGTTACTCGGCGGGGGGTATTACAGATACGCAGTATTTT. It translates to CASSYSAGGITDTQYF. V is TRBV6-6 and J is TRBJ2-3, with 8 bases matching TRBD2. CDR3 size: 16 residues. V lost 0 bases and J lost 3; bases outside the gene matches: 5. Germline CDR1 and CDR2: MNHNY and SVGAGI (reference sequence).

This clonotype has at least ten counts. J is TRBJ2-6 and V is TRBV10-3; D is undetermined. Trimming stripped 2 bases from V and 0 bases from J, with 11 bases between. Germline V CDR1 and CDR2: ENHRY, SYGVKD. The CDR3 is made up of 17 amino acids. CDR3 protein: CAISERRLNSGANVLTF. For the CDR3, the DNA is TGTGCCATCAGTGAGAGGCGGCTTAACTCTGGGGCCAACGTCCTGACTTTC.

This sequence joins TRBV3-1 and TRBJ1-4; D is undetermined. The ends were cut back, 1 base at V and 5 bases at J, with 8 bases in the middle. CDR3 length: 14 amino acids. The germline CDR1 and CDR2 sequences are LGHDT and YNNKEL (reference sequence). CDR3 sequence: CASSQGLMNEKLFF. The CDR3 coding sequence is TGTGCCAGCAGCCAAGGACTGATGAATGAAAAACTGTTTTTT.

This clonotype was detected many times. A junction boundary mismatches the germline segment, possibly from a read error. The chain has TRBV11-2 and TRBJ2-5; tentatively, D is TRBD2 (7 bases). The CDR3 spans 13 residues. Germline loops: CDR1 SGHAT, CDR2 FQNNGV. The DNA of the CDR3 is TGTGCCAGCAGCTCGGGGGGTAACAGGGTCCCGTTGTTC. This sequence encodes CASSSGGNRVPLF.

V usage is TRBV10-3 and J usage is TRBJ2-4; D possibly matches TRBD1 or TRBD2 (5 bases each). V was cut by 2 bases and J by 4 bases, with 15 bases left in between. CDR3 length: 16 residues. Germline CDR1 and CDR2: ENHRY and SYGVKD. For the CDR3, the DNA is TGTGCCATCAGTGAGCGAGACCGGGACGGAAAAAACATTCAGTACTTC. It specifies CAISERDRDGKNIQYF.

In this sample, this clonotype turned up many times. The rearrangement joins TRBV4-3 to TRBJ2-2; D is possibly TRBD2 (5 bases). Trimming left V 0 bases short and J 1 base short, with 12 bases between. CDR1 is LGHNA, CDR2 YSLEER, per germline. CDR3 size: 17 residues. CDR3 protein: CASSQDPSGVNTGELFF. CDR3 in DNA: TGCGCCAGCAGCCAAGATCCCTCCGGGGTGAACACCGGGGAGCTGTTTTTT.